This record covers a single T cell receptor beta chain. The sample belongs to a study of blood T cell repertoires in COVID-19. Study at large: Specimens from acute and convalescent COVID-19 originated in the United States, Italy and Spain. From T cells, B-cell-depleted T cells, or PBMCs came the material, which was cDNA or gDNA.

The CDR3 is made up of 13 amino acids. The V and J ends lost 4 bases and 8 bases, in that order; junction bases with no gene match: 6. In germline, CDR1 is WNHNN, CDR2 SYGVQD (reference sequence). As originally analysed: Scientists estimated how many nucleated cells there were by amplifying reference gene primers. TCRdb keeps only in-frame clones here, not all; method: immunoSEQ multiplex PCR. V, J and clone size reflect that table, while D and trimming were determined from the DNA. The sample has around 55,000 clones, 90% seen once. Sequences were obtained from peripheral blood. The source is a human donor with active COVID-19. The donor label of this sample is uncertain. The rearrangement uses TRBV10-1 and TRBJ1-2, with 8 bases that match TRBD1. CDR3 protein: CASSGGQGGGYTF. The CDR3 DNA follows: TGCGCCAGCAGTGGAGGACAGGGAGGCGGCTACACCTTC.